This TCR beta chain emerged from a study of T cell responses to AZD1222 COVID-19 vaccine. Overall study: Second doses that came at about 4 or about 12 weeks were put together. Study-wide results and caveats: Among vaccine-associated CD4 TCRs, coverage spanned spike, with dominance at 160-218 and 743-854.

Trimming cost V 5 bases and J 1 base, with 13 bases left between them. The V gene's germline CDR1 is MNHEY and CDR2 SVGAGI. This CDR3 region has 15 residues. Data came from immunoSEQ multiplex PCR; TCRdb stores just in-frame clones and leaves some out. The sample lists about 120,000 clones; about 92% were seen once. Points on this clone: Antigen unknown.

The chain uses TRBV6-5 and TRBJ2-3; D not certain. This clonotype was sampled from an adult in good health. The sequencing used peripheral blood, collected on day 0 of AZD1222 vaccination. The DNA for the CDR3 is TGTGCCAGCAGTCTCGACAATGAGGGCACAGATACGCAGTATTTT. It yields the protein CASSLDNEGTDTQYF.